There are a few counts of the clone carrying this TCR beta chain. This sample was included in a study of neurological immune-mediated disorders. A single record per CDR3 protein comes from TCRdb applying MiXCR to the 5' RACE reads. The sample has about 59,000 distinct CDR3 sequences, 9.5% to 15% seen once. The unsorted libraries originated from 2 million PBMCs that had been stored at -80 C. V lost 3 bases, J lost 1 base, and 2 bases stayed unmatched. CDR3 length equals 15 residues. Per the germline V gene, CDR1 is SGHTA and CDR2 is FQGNSA. This receptor was obtained from a woman aged 60-70 years with HTLV-1-associated myelopathy (HAM/TSP). Source material: PBMCs. The V and J genes are TRBV7-2 and TRBJ2-1; 8 bases fit TRBD2. CDR3 region: CASSFGTRSYNEQFF. The CDR3 nucleotides are TGTGCCAGCAGCTTCGGGACTAGATCCTACAATGAGCAGTTCTTC.